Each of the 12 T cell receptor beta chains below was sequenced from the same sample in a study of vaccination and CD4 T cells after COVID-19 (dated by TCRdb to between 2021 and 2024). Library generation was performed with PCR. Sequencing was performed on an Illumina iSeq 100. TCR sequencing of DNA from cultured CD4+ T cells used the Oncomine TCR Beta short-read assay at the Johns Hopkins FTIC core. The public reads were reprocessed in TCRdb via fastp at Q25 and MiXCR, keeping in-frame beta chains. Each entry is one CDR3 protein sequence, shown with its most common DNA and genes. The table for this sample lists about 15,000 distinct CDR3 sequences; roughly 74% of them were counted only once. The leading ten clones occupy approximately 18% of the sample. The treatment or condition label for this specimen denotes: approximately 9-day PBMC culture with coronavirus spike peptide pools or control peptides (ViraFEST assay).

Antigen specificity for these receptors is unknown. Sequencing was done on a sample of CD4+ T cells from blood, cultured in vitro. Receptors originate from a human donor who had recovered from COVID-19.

The DNA for the CDR3 is TGTGCAACGCTAGGACAGGGCCCCTACGAGCAGTACTTC. Translation: CATLGQGPYEQYF. The V call is TRBV6-1, the J call TRBJ2-7; 8 bases match TRBD1. Germline CDR1 reads MNHNS; CDR2 reads SASEGT. CDR3 length: 13 amino acids.

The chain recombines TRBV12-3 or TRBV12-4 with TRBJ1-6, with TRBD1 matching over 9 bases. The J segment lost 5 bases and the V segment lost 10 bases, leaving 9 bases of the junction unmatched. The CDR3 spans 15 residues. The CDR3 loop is CATKSTGGNNSPLHF. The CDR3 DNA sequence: TGTGCCACCAAGTCGACAGGGGGAAATAATTCACCCCTCCACTTT.

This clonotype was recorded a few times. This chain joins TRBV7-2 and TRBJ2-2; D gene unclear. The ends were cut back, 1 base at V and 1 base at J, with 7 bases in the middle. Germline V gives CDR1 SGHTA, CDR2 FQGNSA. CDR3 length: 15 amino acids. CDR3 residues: CASSLVGMNTGELFF. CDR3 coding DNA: TGTGCCAGCAGCTTAGTTGGAATGAACACCGGGGAGCTGTTTTTT.

The CDR3 bases are TGTGCCAGCAGCTTCCAAGCTAGCCTAGTAACGAGACCCGGGGAGCTGTTTTTT. Amino acids: CASSFQASLVTRPGELFF. The chain uses TRBV7-9 and TRBJ2-2, with D possibly being TRBD2 (5 bases). The germline V gene encodes CDR1 SEHNR and CDR2 FQNEAQ (reference sequence). The length of the CDR3 is 18 residues. The germline V and J ends were trimmed by 3 bases and 6 bases, with 23 bases remaining between them. Together with reference TRBV7-9 and TRBJ2-2, the CDR3 gives the full variable domain: DTGVSQNPRHKITKRGQNVTFRCDPISEHNRLYWYRQTLGQGPEFLTYFQNEAQLEKSRLLSDRFSAERPKGSFSTLEIQRTEQGDSAMYLCASSFQASLVTRPGELFFGEGSRLTVL.

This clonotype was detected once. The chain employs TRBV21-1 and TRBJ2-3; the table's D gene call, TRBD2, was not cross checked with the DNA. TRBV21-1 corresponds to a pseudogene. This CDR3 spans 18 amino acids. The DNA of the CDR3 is TGTGCCAGCAGCCCCGTCGAGGGTGCTAGCGGGAGGGAGAATACGCAGTATTTT. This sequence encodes CASSPVEGASGRENTQYF.

CDR3 DNA sequence: TGTGCCAGTAGTGAAGGGACTGGGCCAGGGGGTGAGCAGTTCTTC. Translated: CASSEGTGPGGEQFF. The V gene is TRBV19, the J gene TRBJ2-1, with a possible D match to TRBD1 (7 bases). Germline loops: CDR1 LNHDA, CDR2 SQIVND (reference sequence). The CDR3 consists of 15 residues. V was clipped by 5 bases and J by 9 bases, with 20 bases between them.

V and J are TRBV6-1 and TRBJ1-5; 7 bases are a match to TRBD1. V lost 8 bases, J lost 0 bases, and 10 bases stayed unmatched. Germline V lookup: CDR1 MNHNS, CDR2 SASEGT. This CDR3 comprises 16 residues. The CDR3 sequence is CASRPEGGISNQPQHF. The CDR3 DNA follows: TGTGCCAGCCGACCGGAAGGGGGCATTAGCAATCAGCCCCAGCATTTT.

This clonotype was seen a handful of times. This CDR3 is CASSPTSGSNEQFF. CDR3 DNA sequence: TGCGCCAGCAGCCCTACTAGCGGGAGCAATGAGCAGTTCTTC. The chain uses TRBV4-3 and TRBJ2-1, with 11 bases aligning to TRBD2. The CDR3 totals 14 residues. The ends lost 4 bases at V and 6 bases at J; junction bases unmatched: 2. Per germline, CDR1 LGHNA and CDR2 YSLEER.

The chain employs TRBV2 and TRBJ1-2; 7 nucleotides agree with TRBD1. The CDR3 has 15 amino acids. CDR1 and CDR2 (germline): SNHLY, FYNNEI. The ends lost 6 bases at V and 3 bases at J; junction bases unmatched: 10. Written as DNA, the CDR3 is TGTGCCAGCAGGGCCGACAGGGTGTCCCACTATGGCTACACCTTC. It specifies CASRADRVSHYGYTF.

The CDR3 DNA sequence: TGTGCCACCAGCGGGAACACCGGGGAGCTGTTTTTT. Its protein product is CATSGNTGELFF. The rearrangement uses TRBV24-1 and TRBJ2-2; D remains unclear. The germline V and J ends were trimmed by 7 bases and 1 base, with 3 bases remaining between them. Germline CDR1 KGHDR, CDR2 SFDVKD. The CDR3 totals 12 residues.

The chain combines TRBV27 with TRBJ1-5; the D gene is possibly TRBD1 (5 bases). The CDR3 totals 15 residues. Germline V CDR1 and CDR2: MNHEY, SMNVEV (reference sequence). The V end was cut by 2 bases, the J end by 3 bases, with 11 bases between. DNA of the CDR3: TGTGCCAGCAGTTTAGCCGGGGCGTACAATCAGCCCCAGCATTTT. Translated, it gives CASSLAGAYNQPQHF.

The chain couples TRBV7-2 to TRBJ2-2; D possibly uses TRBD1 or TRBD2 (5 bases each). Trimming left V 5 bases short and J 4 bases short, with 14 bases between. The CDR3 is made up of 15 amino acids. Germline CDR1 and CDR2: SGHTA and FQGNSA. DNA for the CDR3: TGTGCCAGCAGCGGAGTCAGGGCGGGCACCGGGGAGCTGTTTTTT. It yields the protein CASSGVRAGTGELFF.